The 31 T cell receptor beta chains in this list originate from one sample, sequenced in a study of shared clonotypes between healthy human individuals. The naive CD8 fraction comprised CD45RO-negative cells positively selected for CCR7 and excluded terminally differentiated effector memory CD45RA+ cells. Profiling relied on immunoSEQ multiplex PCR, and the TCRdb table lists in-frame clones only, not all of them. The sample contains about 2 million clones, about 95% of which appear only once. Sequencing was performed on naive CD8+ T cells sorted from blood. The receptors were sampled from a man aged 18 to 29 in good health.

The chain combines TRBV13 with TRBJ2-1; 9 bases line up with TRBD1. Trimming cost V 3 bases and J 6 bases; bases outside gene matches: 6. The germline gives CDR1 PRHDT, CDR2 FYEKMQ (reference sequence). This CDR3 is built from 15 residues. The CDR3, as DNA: TGTGCCAGCAGCTTCCTGGGACAGGGAGGCAATGAGCAGTTCTTC. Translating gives CASSFLGQGGNEQFF. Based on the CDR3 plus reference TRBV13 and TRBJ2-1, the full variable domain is AAGVIQSPRHLIKEKRETATLKCYPIPRHDTVYWYQQGPGQDPQFLISFYEKMQSDKGSIPDRFSAQQFSDYHSELNMSSLELGDSALYFCASSFLGQGGNEQFFGPGTRLTVL.

The CDR3 protein is CASSGTSGGRVGEQYF. The DNA for the CDR3 is TGCGCCAGCAGCGGGACTAGCGGGGGGAGAGTGGGAGAGCAGTACTTC. V is TRBV5-1 and J is TRBJ2-7; 15 bases are a match to TRBD2. The CDR3 runs 16 residues. CDR1 is SGHRS and CDR2 is YFSETQ in the germline V gene. The J segment lost 7 bases and the V segment lost 4 bases, leaving 9 bases of the junction unmatched.

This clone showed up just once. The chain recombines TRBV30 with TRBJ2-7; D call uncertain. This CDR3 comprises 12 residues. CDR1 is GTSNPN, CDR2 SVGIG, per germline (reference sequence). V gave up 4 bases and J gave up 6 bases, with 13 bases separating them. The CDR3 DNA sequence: TGTGCCTGGAAAGGGCCTCCCCTCGAGCAGTACTTC. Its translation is CAWKGPPLEQYF.

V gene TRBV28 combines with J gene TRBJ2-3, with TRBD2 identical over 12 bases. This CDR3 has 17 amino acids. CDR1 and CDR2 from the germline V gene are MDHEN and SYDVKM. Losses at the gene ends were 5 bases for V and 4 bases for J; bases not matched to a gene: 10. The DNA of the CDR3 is TGTGCCAGCAGTCCACTAGCGGGGGGCCCCTTAGCAGATACGCAGTATTTT. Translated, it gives CASSPLAGGPLADTQYF.

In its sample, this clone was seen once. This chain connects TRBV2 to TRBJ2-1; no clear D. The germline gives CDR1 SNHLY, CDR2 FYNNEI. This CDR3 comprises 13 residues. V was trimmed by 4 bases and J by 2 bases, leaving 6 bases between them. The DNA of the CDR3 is TGTGCCAGCAGTGTGCTGGCCTACAATGAGCAGTTCTTC. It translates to CASSVLAYNEQFF.

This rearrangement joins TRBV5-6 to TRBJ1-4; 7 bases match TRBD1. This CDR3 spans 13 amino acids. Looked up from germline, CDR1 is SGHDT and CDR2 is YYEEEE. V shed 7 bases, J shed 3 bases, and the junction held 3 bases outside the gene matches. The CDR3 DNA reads TGTGCCAGCGGCAGGGGGGCTAATGAAAAACTGTTTTTT. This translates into CASGRGANEKLFF.

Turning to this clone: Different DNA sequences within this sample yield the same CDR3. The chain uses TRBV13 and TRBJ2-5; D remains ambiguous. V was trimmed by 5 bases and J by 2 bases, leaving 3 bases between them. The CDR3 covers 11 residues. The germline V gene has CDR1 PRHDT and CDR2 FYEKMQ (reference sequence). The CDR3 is CASSIQETQYF. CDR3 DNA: TGTGCCAGCAGCATTCAAGAGACCCAGTACTTC.

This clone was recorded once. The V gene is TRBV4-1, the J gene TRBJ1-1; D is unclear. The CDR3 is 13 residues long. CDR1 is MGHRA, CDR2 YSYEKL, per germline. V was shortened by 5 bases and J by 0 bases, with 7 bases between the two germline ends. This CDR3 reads CASSYRVNTEAFF. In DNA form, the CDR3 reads TGCGCCAGCAGCTACAGAGTGAACACTGAAGCTTTCTTT.

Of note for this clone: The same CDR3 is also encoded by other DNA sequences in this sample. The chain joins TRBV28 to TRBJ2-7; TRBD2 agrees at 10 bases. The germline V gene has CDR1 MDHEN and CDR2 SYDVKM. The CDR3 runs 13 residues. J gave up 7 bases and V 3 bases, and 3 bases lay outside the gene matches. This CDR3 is CASSFRAGGEQYF. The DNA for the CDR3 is TGTGCCAGCAGTTTCCGAGCGGGAGGGGAGCAGTACTTC.

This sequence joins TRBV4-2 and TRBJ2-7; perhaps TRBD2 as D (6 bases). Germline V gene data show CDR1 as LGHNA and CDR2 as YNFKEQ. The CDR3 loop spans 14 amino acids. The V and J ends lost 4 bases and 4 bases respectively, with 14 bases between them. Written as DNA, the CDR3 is TGTGCCAGCAGCCCGAGGGACTCCTATTACGAGCAGTACTTC. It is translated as CASSPRDSYYEQYF.

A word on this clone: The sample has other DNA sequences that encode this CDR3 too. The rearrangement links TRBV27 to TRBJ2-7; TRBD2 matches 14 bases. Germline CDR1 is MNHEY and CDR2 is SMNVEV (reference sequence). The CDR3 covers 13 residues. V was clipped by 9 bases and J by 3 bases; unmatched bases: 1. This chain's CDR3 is CASGLAGGYEQYF. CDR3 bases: TGTGCCAGTGGACTAGCGGGAGGCTACGAGCAGTACTTC.

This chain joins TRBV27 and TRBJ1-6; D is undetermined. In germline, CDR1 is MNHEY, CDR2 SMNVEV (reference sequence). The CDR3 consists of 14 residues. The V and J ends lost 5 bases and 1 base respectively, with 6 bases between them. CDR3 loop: CASSAPSYNSPLHF. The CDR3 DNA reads TGTGCCAGCAGTGCTCCATCCTATAATTCACCCCTCCACTTT.

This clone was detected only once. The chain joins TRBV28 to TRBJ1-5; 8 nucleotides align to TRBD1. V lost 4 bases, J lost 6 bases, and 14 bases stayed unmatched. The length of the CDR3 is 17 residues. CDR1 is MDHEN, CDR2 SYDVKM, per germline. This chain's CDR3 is CASSYWQGALSPQPQHF. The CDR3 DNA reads TGTGCCAGCAGTTATTGGCAGGGGGCCCTTTCTCCTCAGCCCCAGCATTTT.

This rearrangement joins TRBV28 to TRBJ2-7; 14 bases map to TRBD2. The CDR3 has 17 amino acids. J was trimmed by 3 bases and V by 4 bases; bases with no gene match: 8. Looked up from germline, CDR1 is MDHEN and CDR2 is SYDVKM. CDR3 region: CASSSPPGTSGGYEQYF. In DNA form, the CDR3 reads TGTGCCAGCAGTTCCCCCCCCGGGACTAGCGGGGGCTACGAGCAGTACTTC. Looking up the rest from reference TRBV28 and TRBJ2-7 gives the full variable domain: DVKVTQSSRYLVKRTGEKVFLECVQDMDHENMFWYRQDPGLGLRLIYFSYDVKMKEKGDIPEGYSVSREKKERFSLILESASTNQTSMYLCASSSPPGTSGGYEQYFGPGTRLTVT.

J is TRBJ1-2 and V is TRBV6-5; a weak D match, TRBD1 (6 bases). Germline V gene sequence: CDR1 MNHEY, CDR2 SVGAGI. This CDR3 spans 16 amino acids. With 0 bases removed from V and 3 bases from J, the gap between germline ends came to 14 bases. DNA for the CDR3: TGTGCCAGCAGTTACTCCTACCGGGACAACTACTATGGCTACACCTTC. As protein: CASSYSYRDNYYGYTF.

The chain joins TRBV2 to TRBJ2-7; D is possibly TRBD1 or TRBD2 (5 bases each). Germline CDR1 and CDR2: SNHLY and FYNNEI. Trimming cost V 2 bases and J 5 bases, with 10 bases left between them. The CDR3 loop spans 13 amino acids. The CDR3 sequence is CASSEMWGNEQYF. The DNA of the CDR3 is TGTGCCAGCAGTGAAATGTGGGGGAACGAGCAGTACTTC. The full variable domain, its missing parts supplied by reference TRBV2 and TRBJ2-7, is EPEVTQTPSHQVTQMGQEVILRCVPISNHLYFYWYRQILGQKVEFLVSFYNNEISEKSEIFDDQFSVERPDGSNFTLKIRSTKLEDSAMYFCASSEMWGNEQYFGPGTRLTVT.

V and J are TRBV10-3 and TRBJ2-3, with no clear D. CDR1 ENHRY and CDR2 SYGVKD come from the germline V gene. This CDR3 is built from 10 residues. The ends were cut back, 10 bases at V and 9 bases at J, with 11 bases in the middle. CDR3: CATLQETQYF. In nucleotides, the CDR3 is TGTGCCACCTTGCAGGAGACGCAGTATTTT.

The CDR3 protein is CAWSQVVYGYTF. CDR3 coding DNA: TGTGCCTGGAGTCAAGTCGTATATGGCTACACCTTC. The rearrangement links TRBV30 to TRBJ1-2; no reliable D call. Germline V gene lookup returns CDR1 GTSNPN and CDR2 SVGIG (reference sequence). The CDR3 is made up of 12 amino acids. Trimming cost V 2 bases and J 5 bases, with 9 bases left between them.

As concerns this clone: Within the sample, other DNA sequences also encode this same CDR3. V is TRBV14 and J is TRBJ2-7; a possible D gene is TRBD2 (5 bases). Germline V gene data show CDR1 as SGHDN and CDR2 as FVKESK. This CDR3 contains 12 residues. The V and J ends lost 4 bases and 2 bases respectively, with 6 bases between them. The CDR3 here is CASSRGPYEQYF. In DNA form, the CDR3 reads TGTGCCAGCAGCCGCGGGCCCTACGAGCAGTACTTC.

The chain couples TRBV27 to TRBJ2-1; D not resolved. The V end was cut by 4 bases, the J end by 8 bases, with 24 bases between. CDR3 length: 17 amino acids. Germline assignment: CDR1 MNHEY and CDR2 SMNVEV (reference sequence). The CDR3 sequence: CASSSYPPFEVDDEQFF. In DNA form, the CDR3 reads TGTGCCAGCAGTTCCTACCCCCCTTTTGAGGTAGACGATGAGCAGTTCTTC.

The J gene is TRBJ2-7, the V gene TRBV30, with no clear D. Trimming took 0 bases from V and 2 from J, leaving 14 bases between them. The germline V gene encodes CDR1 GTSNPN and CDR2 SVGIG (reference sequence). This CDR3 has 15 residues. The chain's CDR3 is CAWSVSRSYTYEQYF. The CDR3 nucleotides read TGTGCCTGGAGTGTATCTAGGAGCTACACCTACGAGCAGTACTTC.

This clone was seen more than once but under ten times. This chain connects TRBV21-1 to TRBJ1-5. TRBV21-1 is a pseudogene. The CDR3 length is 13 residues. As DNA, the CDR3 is TGTGCCAGCAGCCCCAACTTGCAGCAGCCCCAGCATTTT. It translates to CASSPNLQQPQHF.

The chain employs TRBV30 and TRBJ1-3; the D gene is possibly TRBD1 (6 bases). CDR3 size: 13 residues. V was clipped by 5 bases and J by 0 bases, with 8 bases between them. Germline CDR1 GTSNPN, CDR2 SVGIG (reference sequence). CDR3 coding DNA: TGTGCCTGGGGACAGAGCTCTGGAAACACCATATATTTT. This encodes CAWGQSSGNTIYF.

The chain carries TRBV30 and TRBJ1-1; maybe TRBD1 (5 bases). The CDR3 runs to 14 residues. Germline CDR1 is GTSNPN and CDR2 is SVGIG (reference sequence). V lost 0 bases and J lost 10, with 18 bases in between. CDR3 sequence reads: CAWSVGPGHQGAFF. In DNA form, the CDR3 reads TGTGCCTGGAGTGTAGGCCCCGGGCACCAGGGAGCTTTCTTT.

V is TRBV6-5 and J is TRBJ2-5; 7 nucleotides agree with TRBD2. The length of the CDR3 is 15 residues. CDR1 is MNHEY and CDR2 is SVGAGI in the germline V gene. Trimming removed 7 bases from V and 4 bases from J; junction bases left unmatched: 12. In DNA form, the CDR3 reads TGTGCCAGCACGCCTGGGGGGGAGGGAGGAGAGACCCAGTACTTC. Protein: CASTPGGEGGETQYF.

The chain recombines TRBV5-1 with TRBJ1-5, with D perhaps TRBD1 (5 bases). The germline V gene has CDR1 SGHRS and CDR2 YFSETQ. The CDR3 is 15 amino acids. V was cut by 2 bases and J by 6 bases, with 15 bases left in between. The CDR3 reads CASSFDSRQGQPQHF. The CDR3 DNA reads TGCGCCAGCAGCTTCGACAGCCGGCAGGGTCAGCCCCAGCATTTT. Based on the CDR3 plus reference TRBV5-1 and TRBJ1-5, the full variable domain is KAGVTQTPRYLIKTRGQQVTLSCSPISGHRSVSWYQQTPGQGLQFLFEYFSETQRNKGNFPGRFSGRQFSNSRSEMNVSTLELGDSALYLCASSFDSRQGQPQHFGDGTRLSIL.

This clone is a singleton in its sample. For the CDR3, the DNA is TGTGCCAGCAGCCAAGGACTTGGGTGGGAGCAGTTCTTC. This sequence encodes CASSQGLGWEQFF. The rearrangement links TRBV4-2 to TRBJ2-1; D unclear. The CDR3 extends over 13 amino acids. Germline V CDR1 and CDR2: LGHNA, YNFKEQ. Trimming cost V 1 base and J 10 bases, with 11 bases left between them.

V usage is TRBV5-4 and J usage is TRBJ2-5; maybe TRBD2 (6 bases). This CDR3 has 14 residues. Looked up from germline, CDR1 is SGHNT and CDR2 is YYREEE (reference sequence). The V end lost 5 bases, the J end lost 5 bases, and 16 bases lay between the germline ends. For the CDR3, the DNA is TGTGCCAGCAGTACGGGGGAGGCAAAGGAGACCCAGTACTTC. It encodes CASSTGEAKETQYF. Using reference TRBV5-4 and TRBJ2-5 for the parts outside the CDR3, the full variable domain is ETGVTQSPTHLIKTRGQQVTLRCSSQSGHNTVSWYQQALGQGPQFIFQYYREEENGRGNFPPRFSGLQFPNYSSELNVNALELDDSALYLCASSTGEAKETQYFGPGTRLLVL.

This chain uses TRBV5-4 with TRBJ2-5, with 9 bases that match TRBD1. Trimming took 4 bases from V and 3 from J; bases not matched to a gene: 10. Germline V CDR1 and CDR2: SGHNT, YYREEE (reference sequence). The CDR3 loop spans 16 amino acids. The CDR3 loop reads CASSLRPGQGEETQYF. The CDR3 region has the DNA TGTGCCAGCAGCCTTCGTCCGGGACAGGGTGAAGAGACCCAGTACTTC.

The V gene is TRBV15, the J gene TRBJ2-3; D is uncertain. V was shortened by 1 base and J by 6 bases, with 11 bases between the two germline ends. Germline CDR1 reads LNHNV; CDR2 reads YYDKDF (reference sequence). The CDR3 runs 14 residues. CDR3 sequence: CATSRVVSADTQYF. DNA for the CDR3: TGTGCCACCAGCAGAGTGGTTTCCGCCGATACGCAGTATTTT.

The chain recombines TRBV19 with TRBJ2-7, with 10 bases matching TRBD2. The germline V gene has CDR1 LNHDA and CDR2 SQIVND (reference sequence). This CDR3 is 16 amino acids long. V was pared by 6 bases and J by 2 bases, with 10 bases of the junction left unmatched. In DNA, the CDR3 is TGTGCCAGTAGCAAACTAGCGGGAATGGATACCTACGAGCAGTACTTC. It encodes CASSKLAGMDTYEQYF.